The clone carrying this T cell receptor (beta chain) occurred many times. Its antigen is undetermined. Germline loops: CDR1 SGHAT, CDR2 FQNNGV. Between the trimmed V and J ends, which lost 4 bases and 5 bases, there was a span of 14 bases. The CDR3 has 14 amino acids. This record comes from a study of T cells in Graves' hyperthyroidism and ophthalmopathy. Notes on the study in general: Blood held most thyroid clonotypes expanded above 0.001 frequency. Ophthalmopathy and stable hyperthyroidism were separated by a 13 V-J model.

Amplification of TCR beta CDR3 regions was performed using RNA transcripts as template. The HTBI primer set drove a first-round RT-PCR of the TCR CDR3. In TCRdb, the multiplex PCR reads were re-called with MiXCR into one record per CDR3 protein. This table holds a few hundred thousand distinct CDR3 sequences, about 20% found once. If no ophthalmopathy progression occurred within 18 months, Graves' hyperthyroidism was stable. Pregnant or lactating patients were excluded, as were those with uncontrolled infection or other autoimmune disease. V and J are TRBV11-2 and TRBJ2-5; unclear D gene. The clonotype comes from a man aged 18 to 30 with Graves' hyperthyroidism. The sequenced sample was blood. The CDR3 coding sequence is TGTGCCAGCAGCTCTAGAATAATTGGGGAGACCCAGTACTTC. It codes for CASSSRIIGETQYF.